The clone carrying this T cell receptor beta chain was seen ten or more times. Its antigen is unknown. The table came from immunoSEQ multiplex PCR; TCRdb's copy has only in-frame clones and leaves some out. The sample comprises 550,000 to 850,000 clones, under 80% of which are singletons, and over 1.5% rests with the top ten. Trimming left V 6 bases short and J 4 bases short, with 18 bases between. The CDR3 length is 14 residues. Per the germline V gene, CDR1 is SQVTM and CDR2 is ANQGSEA. The record originates from a study of shared clonotypes between healthy human individuals. The overall study: Used for every donor were three CD4 naive, three CD4 memory, two CD8 naive and one CD8 memory plate. Study-wide points: Researchers sampled only blood; tissue repertoires likely differ.

Sequenced input: memory CD4+ T cells sorted from blood. The subset was: CD45RA-negative fraction. This clonotype was obtained from a woman aged 25 to 39 in good health. The chain carries TRBV29-1 and TRBJ1-1; maybe TRBD1 (6 bases). The CDR3 sequence: CSVLQGGRGTEAFF. CDR3 sequence (DNA): TGCAGCGTCCTTCAAGGGGGGCGCGGCACTGAAGCTTTCTTT.